Included here is one TCR beta chain sequence, with context. The assay was immunoSEQ multiplex PCR, and TCRdb's table has in-frame clones only and misses some. The table has more than 80,000 clones, 85% to 95% seen once; the top ten hold around 1.5%. The data derive from a study of T cell changes during pregnancy in multiple sclerosis. Sequenced material: peripheral blood, taken after pregnancy. The receptor was isolated from a female donor with multiple sclerosis, enrolled in a pregnancy study.

CDR3 residues: CASSYYWGRGSTEAFF. Written as DNA, the CDR3 is TGTGCCAGCAGTTACTATTGGGGCAGGGGAAGCACTGAAGCTTTCTTT. V usage is TRBV6-5 and J usage is TRBJ1-1; TRBD1 is a possible D gene (6 bases). Trimming cost V 1 base and J 4 bases, with 16 bases left between them. This CDR3 has 16 amino acids. Per the germline V gene, CDR1 is MNHEY and CDR2 is SVGAGI.